This TCR beta chain was found in a study of control samples from healthy donors and cancer patients. The V and J ends lost 4 bases and 1 base respectively, with 15 bases between them. The CDR3 length is 16 residues. Germline-derived CDR1 and CDR2 are MNHEY and SMNVEV (reference sequence). TCRdb keeps only in-frame clones here, not all; method: immunoSEQ multiplex PCR. The repertoire holds 150,000 to 200,000 clones, with about 91% as singletons. The sample comprised blood. The chain joins TRBV27 to TRBJ2-3; possible D gene TRBD1, 6 bases. The sequence was obtained from a man between 18 and 29 years old in good health. CDR3 nucleotide sequence: TGTGCCAGCAGTTCCCTCCAAGGGGGACGCACAGATACGCAGTATTTT. It translates to CASSSLQGGRTDTQYF.